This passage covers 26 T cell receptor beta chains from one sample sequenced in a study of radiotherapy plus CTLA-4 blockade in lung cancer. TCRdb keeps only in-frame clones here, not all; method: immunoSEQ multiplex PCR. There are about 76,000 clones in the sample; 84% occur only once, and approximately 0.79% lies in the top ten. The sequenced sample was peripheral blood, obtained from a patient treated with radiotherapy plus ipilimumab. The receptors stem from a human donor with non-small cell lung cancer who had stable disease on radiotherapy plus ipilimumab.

The CDR3 here is CASSLLGLGLVETQYF. The DNA for the CDR3 is TGCGCCAGCAGCTTGTTGGGTTTGGGTTTAGTGGAGACCCAGTACTTC. The chain couples TRBV5-1 to TRBJ2-5; D unresolved. The CDR3 is made up of 16 amino acids. V was pared by 1 base and J by 5 bases, with 18 bases between. Germline CDR1 is SGHRS and CDR2 is YFSETQ.

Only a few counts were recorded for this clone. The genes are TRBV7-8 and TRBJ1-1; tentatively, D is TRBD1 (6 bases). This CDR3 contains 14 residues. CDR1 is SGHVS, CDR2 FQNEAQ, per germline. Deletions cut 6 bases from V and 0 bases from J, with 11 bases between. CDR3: CASRRTVMNTEAFF. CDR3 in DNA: TGTGCCAGCAGACGGACAGTTATGAACACTGAAGCTTTCTTT. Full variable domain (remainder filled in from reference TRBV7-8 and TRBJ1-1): GAGVSQSPRYKVAKRGQDVALRCDPISGHVSLFWYQQALGQGPEFLTYFQNEAQLDKSGLPSDRFFAERPEGSVSTLKIQRTQQEDSAVYLCASRRTVMNTEAFFGQGTRLTVV.

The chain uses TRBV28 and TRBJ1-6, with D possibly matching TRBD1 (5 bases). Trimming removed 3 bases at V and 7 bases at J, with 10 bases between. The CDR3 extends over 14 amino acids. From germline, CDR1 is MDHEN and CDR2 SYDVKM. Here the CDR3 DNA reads TGTGCCAGCAGTTTGGGGGGAAAGAATTCACCCCTCCACTTT. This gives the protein CASSLGGKNSPLHF.

CDR3 sequence reads: CASSSRSGSSYNSPLHF. The CDR3 DNA reads TGTGCCAGCAGCTCGCGATCCGGGAGCTCCTATAATTCACCCCTCCACTTT. The gene calls are TRBV13 and TRBJ1-6; the D is unclear. The germline CDR1 and CDR2 sequences are PRHDT and FYEKMQ (reference sequence). This CDR3 spans 17 amino acids. V lost 4 bases, J lost 0 bases, and 13 bases lay in between.

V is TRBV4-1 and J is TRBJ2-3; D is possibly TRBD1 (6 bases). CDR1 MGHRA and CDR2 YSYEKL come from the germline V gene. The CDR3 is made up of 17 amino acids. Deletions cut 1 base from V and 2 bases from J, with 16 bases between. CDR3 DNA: TGCGCCAGCAGCCAAGGGGGGCTAGCCCTCCTCACAGATACGCAGTATTTT. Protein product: CASSQGGLALLTDTQYF.

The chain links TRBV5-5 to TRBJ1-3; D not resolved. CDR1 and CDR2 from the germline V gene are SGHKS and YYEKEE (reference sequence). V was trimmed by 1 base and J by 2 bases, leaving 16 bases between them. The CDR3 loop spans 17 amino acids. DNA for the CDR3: TGTGCCAGCAGCTTGACGGCCACCCCACTCGCTGGAAACACCATATATTTT. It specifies CASSLTATPLAGNTIYF.

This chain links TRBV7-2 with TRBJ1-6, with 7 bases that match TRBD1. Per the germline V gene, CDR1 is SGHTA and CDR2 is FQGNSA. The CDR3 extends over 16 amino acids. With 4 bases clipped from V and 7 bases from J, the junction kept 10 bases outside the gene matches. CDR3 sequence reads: CASSSRPGQRNSPLHF. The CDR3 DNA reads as TGTGCCAGCAGCTCGAGACCGGGACAGAGAAATTCACCCCTCCACTTT.

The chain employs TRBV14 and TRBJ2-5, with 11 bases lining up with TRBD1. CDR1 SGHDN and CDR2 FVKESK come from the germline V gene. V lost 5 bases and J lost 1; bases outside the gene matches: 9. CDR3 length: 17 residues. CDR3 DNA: TGTGCCAGCAGCAAGGGACAGGGGGTCAACGGCCAAGAGACCCAGTACTTC. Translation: CASSKGQGVNGQETQYF.

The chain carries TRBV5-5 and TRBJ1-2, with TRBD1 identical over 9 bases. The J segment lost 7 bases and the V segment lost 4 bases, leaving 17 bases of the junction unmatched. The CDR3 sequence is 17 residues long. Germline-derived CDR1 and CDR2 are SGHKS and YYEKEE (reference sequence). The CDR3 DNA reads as TGTGCCAGCAGCCTTCAACCGGGGACAGGGAGCGTGGGTGGCTACACCTTC. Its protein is CASSLQPGTGSVGGYTF.

For the CDR3, the DNA is TGTGCCAGCAGTTACTCGACCGGACAGGGGAACTATGGCTACACCTTC. Protein: CASSYSTGQGNYGYTF. V gene TRBV6-5 combines with J gene TRBJ1-2, with 9 bases matching TRBD1. Germline V gives CDR1 MNHEY, CDR2 SVGAGI. V gave up 0 bases and J gave up 2 bases; unmatched junction bases: 4. The CDR3 contains 16 residues.

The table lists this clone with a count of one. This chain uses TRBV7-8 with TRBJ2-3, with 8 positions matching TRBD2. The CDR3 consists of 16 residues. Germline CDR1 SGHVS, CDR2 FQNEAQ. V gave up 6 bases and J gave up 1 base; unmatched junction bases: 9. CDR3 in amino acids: CASSPGTTSGTDTQYF. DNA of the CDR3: TGTGCCAGCAGTCCCGGGACGACTAGCGGCACAGATACGCAGTATTTT.

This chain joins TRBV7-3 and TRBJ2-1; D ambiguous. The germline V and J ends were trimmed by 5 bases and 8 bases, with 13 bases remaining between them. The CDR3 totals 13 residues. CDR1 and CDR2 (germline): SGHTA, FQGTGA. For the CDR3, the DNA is TGTGCCAGCAGCCCCCCGGGCTTATATGAGCAGTTCTTC. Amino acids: CASSPPGLYEQFF. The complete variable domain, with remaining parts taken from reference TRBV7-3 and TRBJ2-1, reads GAGVSQTPSNKVTEKGKYVELRCDPISGHTALYWYRQSLGQGPEFLIYFQGTGAADDSGLPNDRFFAVRPEGSVSTLKIQRTERGDSAVYLCASSPPGLYEQFFGPGTRLTVL.

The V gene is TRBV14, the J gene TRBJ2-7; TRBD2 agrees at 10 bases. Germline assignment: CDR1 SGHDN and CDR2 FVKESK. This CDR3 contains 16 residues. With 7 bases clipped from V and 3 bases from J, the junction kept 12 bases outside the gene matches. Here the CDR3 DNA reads TGTGCCAGCACAACTCGCTCTAGCGGGGGTATCTACGAGCAGTACTTC. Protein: CASTTRSSGGIYEQYF.

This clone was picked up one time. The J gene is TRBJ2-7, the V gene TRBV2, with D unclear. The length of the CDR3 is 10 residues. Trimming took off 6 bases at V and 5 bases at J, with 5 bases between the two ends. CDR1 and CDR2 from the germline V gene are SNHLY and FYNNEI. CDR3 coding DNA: TGTGCCAGCAGGGGTGACGAGCAGTACTTC. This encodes CASRGDEQYF. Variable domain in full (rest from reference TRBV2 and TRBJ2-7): EPEVTQTPSHQVTQMGQEVILRCVPISNHLYFYWYRQILGQKVEFLVSFYNNEISEKSEIFDDQFSVERPDGSNFTLKIRSTKLEDSAMYFCASRGDEQYFGPGTRLTVT.

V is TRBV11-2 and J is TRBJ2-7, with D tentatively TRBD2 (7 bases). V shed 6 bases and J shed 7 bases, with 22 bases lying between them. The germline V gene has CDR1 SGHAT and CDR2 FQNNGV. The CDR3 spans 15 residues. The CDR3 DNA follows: TGTGCCAGCAGTCAGACGGGGGGCTCCCTCCTGGAGCAGTACTTC. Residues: CASSQTGGSLLEQYF.

The CDR3 spells CASSLITPLMNTEAFF. CDR3 nucleotide sequence: TGTGCCAGCAGCTTAATCACCCCCCTCATGAACACTGAAGCTTTCTTT. The genes are TRBV7-2 and TRBJ1-1, with D unresolved. V was shortened by 2 bases and J by 0 bases, with 13 bases between the two germline ends. Germline lookup yields CDR1 SGHTA and CDR2 FQGNSA. The CDR3 has 16 residues.

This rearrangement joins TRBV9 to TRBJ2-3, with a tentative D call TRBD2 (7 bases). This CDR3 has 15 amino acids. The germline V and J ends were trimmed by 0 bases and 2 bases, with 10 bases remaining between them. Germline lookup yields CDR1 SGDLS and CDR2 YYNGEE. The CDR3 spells CASSVGAGATDTQYF. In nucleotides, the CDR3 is TGTGCCAGCAGCGTAGGGGCGGGGGCCACAGATACGCAGTATTTT.

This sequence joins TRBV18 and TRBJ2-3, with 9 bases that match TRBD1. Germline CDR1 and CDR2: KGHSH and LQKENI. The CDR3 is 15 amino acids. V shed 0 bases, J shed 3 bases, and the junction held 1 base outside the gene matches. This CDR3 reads CASSPPTGGTDTQYF. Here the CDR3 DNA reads TGTGCCAGCTCACCACCGACAGGGGGAACAGATACGCAGTATTTT.

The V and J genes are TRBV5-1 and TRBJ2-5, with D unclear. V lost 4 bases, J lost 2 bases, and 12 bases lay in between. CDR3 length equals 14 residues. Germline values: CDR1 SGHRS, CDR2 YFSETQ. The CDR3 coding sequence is TGCGCCAGCAGCAAATCCGGGCCTCAAGAGACCCAGTACTTC. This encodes CASSKSGPQETQYF. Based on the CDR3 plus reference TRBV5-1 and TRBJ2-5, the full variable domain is KAGVTQTPRYLIKTRGQQVTLSCSPISGHRSVSWYQQTPGQGLQFLFEYFSETQRNKGNFPGRFSGRQFSNSRSEMNVSTLELGDSALYLCASSKSGPQETQYFGPGTRLLVL.

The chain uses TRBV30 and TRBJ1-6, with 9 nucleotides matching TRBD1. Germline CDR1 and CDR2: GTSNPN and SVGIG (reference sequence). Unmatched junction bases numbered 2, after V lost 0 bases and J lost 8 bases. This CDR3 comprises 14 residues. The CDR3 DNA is TGTGCCTGGAGTGTACAGGGGGCGGATTCACCCCTCCACTTT. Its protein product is CAWSVQGADSPLHF.

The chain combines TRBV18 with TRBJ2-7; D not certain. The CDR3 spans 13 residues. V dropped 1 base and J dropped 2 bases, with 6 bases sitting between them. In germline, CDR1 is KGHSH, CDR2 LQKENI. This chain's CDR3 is CASSPRQTYEQYF. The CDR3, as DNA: TGTGCCAGCTCACCACGGCAGACCTACGAGCAGTACTTC. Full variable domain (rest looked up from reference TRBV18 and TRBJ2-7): NAGVMQNPRHLVRRRGQEARLRCSPMKGHSHVYWYRQLPEEGLKFMVYLQKENIIDESGMPKERFSAEFPKEGPSILRIQQVVRGDSAAYFCASSPRQTYEQYFGPGTRLTVT.

Written as DNA, the CDR3 is TGTGCCAGCAGTCGTCAGGACTCTGGAAACACCATATATTTT. Translation: CASSRQDSGNTIYF. The V gene is TRBV6-5, the J gene TRBJ1-3; D uncertain. Germline V gives CDR1 MNHEY, CDR2 SVGAGI. This CDR3 comprises 14 residues. V was clipped by 5 bases and J by 0 bases, with 8 bases between them.

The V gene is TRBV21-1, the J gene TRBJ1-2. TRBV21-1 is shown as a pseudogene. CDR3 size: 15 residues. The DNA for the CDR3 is TGTGCCAGCAGCAAAGAGATCCGGGCGGGCTATGGCTACACCTTC. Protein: CASSKEIRAGYGYTF.

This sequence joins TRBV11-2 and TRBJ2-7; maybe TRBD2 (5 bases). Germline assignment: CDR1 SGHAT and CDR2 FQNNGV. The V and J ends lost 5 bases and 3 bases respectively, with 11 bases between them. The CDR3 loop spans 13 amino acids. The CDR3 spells CASSPGLIYEQYF. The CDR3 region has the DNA TGTGCCAGCAGCCCTGGACTGATCTACGAGCAGTACTTC.

The CDR3 nucleotides are TGTGCCAGCAGAGAACAGTCAACTAATGAAAAACTGTTTTTT. Its protein product is CASREQSTNEKLFF. V and J are TRBV2 and TRBJ1-4; D unclear. The CDR3 totals 14 residues. Trimming stripped 6 bases from V and 0 bases from J, with 8 bases between. Germline CDR1 and CDR2: SNHLY and FYNNEI.

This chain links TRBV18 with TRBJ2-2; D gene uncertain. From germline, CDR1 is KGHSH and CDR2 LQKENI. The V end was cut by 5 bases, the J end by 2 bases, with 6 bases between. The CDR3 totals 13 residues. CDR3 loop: CASSNGNTGELFF. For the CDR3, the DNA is TGTGCCAGCTCAAACGGAAACACCGGGGAGCTGTTTTTT. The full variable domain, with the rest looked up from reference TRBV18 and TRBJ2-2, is NAGVMQNPRHLVRRRGQEARLRCSPMKGHSHVYWYRQLPEEGLKFMVYLQKENIIDESGMPKERFSAEFPKEGPSILRIQQVVRGDSAAYFCASSNGNTGELFFGEGSRLTVL.